This TCR beta chain was documented in a study of cytomegalovirus exposure and HLA in healthy donors (dated by TCRdb to 2016 to 2017). For the study in its entirety: According to a later analysis, the approximately 120 validation repertoires were produced on the same platform as the roughly 700 repertoires of the first cohort. The study aimed to test whether signatures of past pathogen exposure could be identified by cataloging public T cell receptors. In addition to the first cohort of 650 to 750 subjects, a separate validation cohort of about 120 different subjects was used. To predict cytomegalovirus infection status, the study brought together high-throughput TCR immunosequencing, statistical association of individual TCRs with disease status, and machine learning.

CDR1 and CDR2 (KGHSH, LQKENI) derive from the germline V gene. Taken from cysteine to phenylalanine, the CDR3 has 14 residues. Kept here is only the CDR3 DNA, which spans 42 bases and is read in frame from base 1. Trimming costs V 6 bases and J 0 bases, and their ends lie 12 bases apart. A remark on this clone: The clone's antigen remains unknown. It has no much larger one-base neighbor in the sample; base qualities were not kept.

Results and caveats for the whole study, not just this receptor: The validation cohort had no HLA typing available for a later analysis, so co-occurrence within that cohort was assessed over all 130 or so repertoires. The authors suggested that the approach could potentially be generalized to other disease states and immunological phenotypes. While some public TCRs were present in many individuals, most TCR sequences turned up only very rarely across donors. In vitro tests confirmed that a few of the cytomegalovirus-associated TCR beta chains recognize cytomegalovirus antigens. In both the original and validation cohorts, the classifier was reported to diagnose cytomegalovirus status with high specificity and sensitivity. The study gave a list of about 170 TCR beta chains associated with cytomegalovirus. In a later analysis, TCRs clustered in the first cohort were found to also tend to co-occur in the approximately 110 validation repertoires, with 85% to 95% of cluster scores above 0.

The method was the immunoSEQ multiplex PCR assay. In the paper's pipeline: A statistical classification framework was developed to diagnose cytomegalovirus status using the catalog of TCR beta chain sequences. Sourced from immuneACCESS, this table was stored by TCRdb with only in-frame sequences that have V and J called. A share of the clones is absent; for the studies checked, an unresolved V gene accounts for under half, and the remainder has no known explanation. Clone size and V and J calls were adopted from that table, with D and trimming inferred from the DNA. The sample has approximately 62,000 clones on record, approximately 90% of them singletons. Together, the top ten hold about 1.2% of the sample. The donors were included in the validation cohort of 130 or so subjects, a group kept apart from the roughly 670-subject first cohort.

Sequencing used PBMCs. The origin of this receptor is a woman aged 18-29 years in good health and CMV-seronegative. The sequence joins TRBV18 to TRBJ2-7; TRBD1 might be the D gene, on 6 matching bases. The DNA sequence is TGTGCCAGCTCCCCTGGCAGGGGCTCCTACGAGCAGTACTTC. This codes for CASSPGRGSYEQYF.